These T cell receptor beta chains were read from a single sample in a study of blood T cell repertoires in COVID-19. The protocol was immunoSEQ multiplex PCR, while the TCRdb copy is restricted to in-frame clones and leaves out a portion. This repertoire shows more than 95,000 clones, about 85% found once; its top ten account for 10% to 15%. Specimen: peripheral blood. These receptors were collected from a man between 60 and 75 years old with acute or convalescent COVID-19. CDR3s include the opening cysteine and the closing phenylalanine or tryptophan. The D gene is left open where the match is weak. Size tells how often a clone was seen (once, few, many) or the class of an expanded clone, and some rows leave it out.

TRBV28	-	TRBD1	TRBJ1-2	CASSPPHGTGGYTF	TGTGCCAGCAGTCCCCCCCACGGGACAGGGGGCTACACCTTC
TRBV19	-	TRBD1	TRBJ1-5	CASSRGGQGRQPQHF	TGTGCCAGTAGTAGGGGGGGACAGGGCCGTCAGCCCCAGCATTTT
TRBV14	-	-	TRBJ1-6	CASSQTTSGSPVF	TGTGCCAGCAGCCAAACCACCTCGGGGAGTCCAGTCTTT
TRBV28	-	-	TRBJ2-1	CASSRSGYEQFF	TGTGCCAGCAGTAGGAGTGGGTATGAGCAGTTCTTC
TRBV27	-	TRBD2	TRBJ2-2	CASSSLGLAGPLTGELFF	TGTGCCAGCAGTTCCCTAGGACTAGCGGGGCCCCTAACCGGGGAGCTGTTTTTT
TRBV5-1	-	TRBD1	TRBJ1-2	CASSPDLGQGGVFYGYTF	TGCGCCAGCAGCCCGGACCTGGGACAGGGGGGGGTTTTCTATGGCTACACCTTC
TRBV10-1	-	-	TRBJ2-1	CASSETSDNEQFF	TGCGCCAGCAGTGAAACTAGTGACAATGAGCAGTTCTTC
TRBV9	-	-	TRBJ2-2	CASRRDRDTNTGELFF	TGTGCCAGCAGGAGGGACCGGGACACGAACACCGGGGAGCTGTTTTTT
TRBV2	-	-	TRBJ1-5	CASSEGQGYNQPQHF	TGTGCCAGCAGTGAAGGCCAGGGCTACAATCAGCCCCAGCATTTT
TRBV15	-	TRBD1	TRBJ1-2	CATSQQGANYGYTF	TGTGCCACCAGCCAACAGGGGGCTAACTATGGCTACACCTTC
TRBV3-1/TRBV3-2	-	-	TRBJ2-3	CASSRRGSTDTQYF	TGTGCCAGCAGCCGCCGGGGTTCCACAGATACGCAGTATTTT
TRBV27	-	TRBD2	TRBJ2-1	CASSSSTSGSGNEQFF	TGTGCCAGCAGTTCCTCGACTAGCGGGAGCGGCAATGAGCAGTTCTTC
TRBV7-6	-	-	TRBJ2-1	CASSPWRGDPKEDNEQFF	TGTGCCAGCAGCCCGTGGAGGGGAGATCCCAAGGAGGACAATGAGCAGTTCTTC
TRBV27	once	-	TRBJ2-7	CASSILATSYEQYF	TGTGCCAGCAGTATCCTAGCGACCTCCTACGAGCAGTACTTC
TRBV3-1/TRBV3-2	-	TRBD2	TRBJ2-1	CASSPSGRAEQFF	TGTGCCAGCAGCCCTAGCGGGAGAGCTGAGCAGTTCTTC
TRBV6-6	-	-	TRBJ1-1	CASSYPQGSTEAFF	TGTGCCAGCAGTTACCCCCAGGGGAGCACTGAAGCTTTCTTT
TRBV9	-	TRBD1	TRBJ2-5	CASSDRGSGETQYF	TGTGCCAGCAGCGACAGGGGTTCCGGGGAGACCCAGTACTTC
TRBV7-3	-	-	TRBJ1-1	CASSIQGNTEAFF	TGTGCCAGCAGCATCCAGGGGAACACTGAAGCTTTCTTT
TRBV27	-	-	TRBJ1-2	CASSPGRTFYGYTF	TGTGCCAGCAGTCCAGGCAGGACTTTCTATGGCTACACCTTC
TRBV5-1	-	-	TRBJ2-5	CASSRQGLDQETQYF	TGCGCCAGCAGCCGACAGGGACTAGACCAAGAGACCCAGTACTTC
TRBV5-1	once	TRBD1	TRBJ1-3	CASRSGTGRHTIYF	TGCGCCAGCAGATCCGGGACAGGTCGACACACCATATATTTT
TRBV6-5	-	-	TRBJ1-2	CASSQANYGYTF	TGTGCCAGCAGCCAGGCTAACTATGGCTACACCTTC
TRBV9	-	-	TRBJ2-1	CASSAIGGLNNEQFF	TGTGCCAGCAGCGCCATTGGCGGCCTTAACAATGAGCAGTTCTTC
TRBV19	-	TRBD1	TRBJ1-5	CASSLGQGLKPQHF	TGTGCCAGTAGCTTAGGACAGGGTTTGAAGCCCCAGCATTTT
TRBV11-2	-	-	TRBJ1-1	CASIALRVNTEAFF	TGTGCCAGCATCGCACTCAGGGTGAACACTGAAGCTTTCTTT
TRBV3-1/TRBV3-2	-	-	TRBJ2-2	CASSQSEVGELFF	TGTGCCAGCAGCCAATCGGAGGTCGGGGAGCTGTTTTTT
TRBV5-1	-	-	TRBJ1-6	CASRSTGPYNSPLHF	TGCGCCAGCAGATCGACAGGTCCCTATAATTCACCCCTCCACTTT
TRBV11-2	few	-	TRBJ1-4	CASSFAWTATNEKLFF	TGTGCCAGCAGCTTTGCCTGGACAGCAACTAATGAAAAACTGTTTTTT
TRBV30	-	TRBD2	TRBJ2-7	CAWSLGGSSYEQYF	TGTGCCTGGAGTCTGGGCGGGAGCTCCTACGAGCAGTACTTC
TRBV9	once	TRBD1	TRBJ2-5	CASSTQGEQTQYF	TGTGCCAGCAGCACACAGGGGGAACAGACCCAGTACTTC
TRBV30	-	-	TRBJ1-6	CAWRKSENSPLHF	TGTGCCTGGAGGAAAAGCGAGAATTCACCCCTCCACTTT
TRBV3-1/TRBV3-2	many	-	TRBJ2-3	CASSPRGDTQYF	TGTGCCAGCAGCCCCCGGGGGGATACGCAGTATTTT
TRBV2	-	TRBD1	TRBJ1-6	CASSGALQGAYNSPLHF	TGTGCCAGCAGTGGCGCCCTACAGGGGGCCTATAATTCACCCCTCCACTTT
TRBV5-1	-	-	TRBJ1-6	CASSLGGSGSPLHF	TGCGCCAGCAGCTTGGGAGGTTCGGGGTCACCCCTCCACTTT
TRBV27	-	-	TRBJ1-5	CASSLSAGSSIQPQHF	TGTGCCAGCAGTTTATCGGCGGGTAGTTCAATTCAGCCCCAGCATTTT
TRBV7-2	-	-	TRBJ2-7	CASSSEGGRGTKQYF	TGTGCCAGCAGCTCCGAGGGGGGGAGGGGTACGAAGCAGTACTTC
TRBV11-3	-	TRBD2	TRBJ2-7	CASSLGHPGLGSGEQYF	TGTGCCAGCAGCTTAGGACATCCGGGACTAGGGAGTGGGGAGCAGTACTTC
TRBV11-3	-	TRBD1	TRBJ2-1	CASSLDPPGGTGVDEQFF	TGTGCCAGCAGCTTAGATCCGCCCGGAGGGACAGGGGTGGATGAGCAGTTCTTC